This entry concerns a single T cell receptor beta chain. Peripheral blood CD8+ and CD4+ T cells were profiled by TCR beta sequencing. In contrast to the negatively isolated CD8+ and CD4+ T cells, TEMRA cells were FACS-enriched. The RNA input was about 0.5 to 1 ug, and it was reverse transcribed with random hexamers. Amplification of TCR beta CDR3 spanned 54 Vbeta and 13 Jbeta via immunoSEQ multiplex PCR. MiXCR was run by TCRdb on the immunoSEQ multiplex PCR reads, yielding one entry per CDR3 protein. Among 50,000 or so distinct CDR3 sequences listed, 93% were seen once. This CDR3 is built from 15 residues. In germline, CDR1 is SEHNR, CDR2 FQNEAQ (reference sequence). The V end was cut by 1 base, the J end by 3 bases, with 12 bases between. This specimen belongs to a study of CD8 T cells in Susac syndrome.

The clonotype comes from a human donor with multiple sclerosis. The chain carries TRBV7-9 and TRBJ1-2; D is ambiguous. The sample comprised CD8+ T cells from PBMCs. In DNA form, the CDR3 reads TGTGCCAGCAGCTTAGGCCTAATCGGGGACTATGGCTACACCTTC. Its translation: CASSLGLIGDYGYTF.